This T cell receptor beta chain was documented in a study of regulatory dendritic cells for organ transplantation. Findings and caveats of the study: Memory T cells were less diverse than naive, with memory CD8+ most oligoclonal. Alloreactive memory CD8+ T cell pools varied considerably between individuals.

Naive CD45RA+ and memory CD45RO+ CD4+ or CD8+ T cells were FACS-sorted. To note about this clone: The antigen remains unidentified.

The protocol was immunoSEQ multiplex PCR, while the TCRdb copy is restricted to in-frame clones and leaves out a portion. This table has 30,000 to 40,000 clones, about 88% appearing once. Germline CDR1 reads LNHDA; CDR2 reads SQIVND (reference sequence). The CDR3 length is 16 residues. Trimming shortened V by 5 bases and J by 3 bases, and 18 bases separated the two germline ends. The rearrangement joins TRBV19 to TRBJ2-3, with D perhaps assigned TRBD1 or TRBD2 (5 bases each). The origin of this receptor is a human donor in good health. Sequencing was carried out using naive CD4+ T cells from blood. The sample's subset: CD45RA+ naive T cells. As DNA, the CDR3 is TGTGCCAGTAGTGACCGCCTTCGGGGCGGGACAGATACGCAGTATTTT. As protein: CASSDRLRGGTDTQYF.